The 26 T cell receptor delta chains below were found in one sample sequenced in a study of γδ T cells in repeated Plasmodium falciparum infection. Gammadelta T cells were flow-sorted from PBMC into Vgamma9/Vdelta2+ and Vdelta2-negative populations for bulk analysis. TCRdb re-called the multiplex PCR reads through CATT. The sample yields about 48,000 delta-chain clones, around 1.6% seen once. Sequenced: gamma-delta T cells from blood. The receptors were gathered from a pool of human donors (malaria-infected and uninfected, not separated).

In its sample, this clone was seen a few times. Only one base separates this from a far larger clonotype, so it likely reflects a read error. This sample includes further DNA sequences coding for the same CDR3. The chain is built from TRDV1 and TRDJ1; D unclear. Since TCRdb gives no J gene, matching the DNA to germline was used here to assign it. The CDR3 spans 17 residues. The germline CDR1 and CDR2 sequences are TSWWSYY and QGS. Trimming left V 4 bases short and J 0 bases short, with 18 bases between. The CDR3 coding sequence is TGTGCTCTTGGGGGCCCTAGCTTAGTGCCGTACACCGATAAACTCATCTTT. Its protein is CALGGPSLVPYTDKLIF.

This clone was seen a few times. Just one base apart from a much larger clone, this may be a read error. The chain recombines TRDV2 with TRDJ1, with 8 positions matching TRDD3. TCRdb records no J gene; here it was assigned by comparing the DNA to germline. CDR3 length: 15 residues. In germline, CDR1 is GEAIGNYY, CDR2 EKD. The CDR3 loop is CACDLLGVRTDQLIF. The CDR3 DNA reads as TGTGCCTGTGACCTACTGGGGGTAAGAACCGATCAACTCATCTTT.

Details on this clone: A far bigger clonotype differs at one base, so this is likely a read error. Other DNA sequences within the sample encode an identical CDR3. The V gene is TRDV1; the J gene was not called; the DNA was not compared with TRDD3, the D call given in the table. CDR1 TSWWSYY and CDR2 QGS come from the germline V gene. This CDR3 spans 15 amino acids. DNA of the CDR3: TGTGCTCTTGGGGAAAAGCATGGATACGCCGATAAACTCATCTTC. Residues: CALGEKHGYADKLIF.

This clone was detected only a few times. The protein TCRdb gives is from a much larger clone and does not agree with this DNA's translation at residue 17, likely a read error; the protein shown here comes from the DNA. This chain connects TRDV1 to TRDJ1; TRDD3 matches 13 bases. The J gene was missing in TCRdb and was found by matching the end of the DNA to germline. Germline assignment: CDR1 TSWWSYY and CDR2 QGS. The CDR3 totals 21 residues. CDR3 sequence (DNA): TGTGCTCTTGGGGAGGTTAGGGGTAAACTGGGGGATACGCCGGGGACCGGTAAACTCATCTTT. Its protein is CALGEVRGKLGDTPGTGKLIF.

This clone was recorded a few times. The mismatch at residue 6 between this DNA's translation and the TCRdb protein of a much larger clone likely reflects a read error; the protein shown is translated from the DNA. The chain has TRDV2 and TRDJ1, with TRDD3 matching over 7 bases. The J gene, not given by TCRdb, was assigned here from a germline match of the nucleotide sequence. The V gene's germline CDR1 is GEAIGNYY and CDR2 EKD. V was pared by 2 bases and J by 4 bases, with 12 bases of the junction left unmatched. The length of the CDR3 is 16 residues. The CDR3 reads CACDSRGDPSRDKLIF. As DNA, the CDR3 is TGTGCCTGTGACAGTAGGGGGGATCCTTCGCGCGATAAACTCATCTTT.

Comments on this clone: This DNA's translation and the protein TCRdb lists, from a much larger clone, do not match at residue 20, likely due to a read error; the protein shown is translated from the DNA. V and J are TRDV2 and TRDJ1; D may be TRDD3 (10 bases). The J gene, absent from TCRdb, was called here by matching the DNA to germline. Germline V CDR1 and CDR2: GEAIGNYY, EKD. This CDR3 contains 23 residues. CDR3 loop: CACDSLFLPTVGDTRAYTDRLIF. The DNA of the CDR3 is TGTGCCTGTGACTCCCTTTTCCTTCCTACAGTGGGGGATACTCGAGCCTATACCGATAGACTCATCTTT.

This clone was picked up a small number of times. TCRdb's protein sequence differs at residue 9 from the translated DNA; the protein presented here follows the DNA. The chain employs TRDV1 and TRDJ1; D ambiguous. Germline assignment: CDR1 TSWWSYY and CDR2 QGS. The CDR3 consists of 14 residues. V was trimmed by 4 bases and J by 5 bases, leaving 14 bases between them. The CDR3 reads CALGVPESLDKLIF. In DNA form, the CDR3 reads TGTGCTCTTGGGGTCCCGGAGTCTTTGGATAAACTCATCTTT.

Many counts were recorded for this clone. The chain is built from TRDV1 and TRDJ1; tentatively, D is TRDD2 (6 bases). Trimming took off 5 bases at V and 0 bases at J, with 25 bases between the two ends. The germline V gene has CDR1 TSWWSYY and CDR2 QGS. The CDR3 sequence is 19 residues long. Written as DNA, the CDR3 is TGTGCTCTTGGGAACCTTCCGGGCGGCTTGGGGCAGTACACCGATAAACTCATCTTT. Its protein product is CALGNLPGGLGQYTDKLIF.

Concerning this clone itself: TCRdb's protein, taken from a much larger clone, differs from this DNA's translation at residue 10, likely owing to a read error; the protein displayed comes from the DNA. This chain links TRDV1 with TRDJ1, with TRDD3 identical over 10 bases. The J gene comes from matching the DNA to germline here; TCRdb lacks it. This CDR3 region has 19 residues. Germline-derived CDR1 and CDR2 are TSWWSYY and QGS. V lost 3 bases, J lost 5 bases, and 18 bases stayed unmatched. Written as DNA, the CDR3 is TGTGCTCTTGGGGATCCCGAATCTCCTCACTGGGGGATGTTTGATAAACTCATCTTT. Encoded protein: CALGDPESPHWGMFDKLIF.

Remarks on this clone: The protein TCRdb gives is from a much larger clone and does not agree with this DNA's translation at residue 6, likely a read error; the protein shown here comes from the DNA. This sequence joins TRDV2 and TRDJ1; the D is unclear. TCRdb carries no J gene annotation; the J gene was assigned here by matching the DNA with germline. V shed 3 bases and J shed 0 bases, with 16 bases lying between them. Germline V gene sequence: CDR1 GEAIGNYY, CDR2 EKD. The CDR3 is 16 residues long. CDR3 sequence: CACDPLRTVYTDKLIF. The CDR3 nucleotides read TGTGCCTGTGACCCCCTGCGCACAGTGTACACCGATAAACTCATCTTT.

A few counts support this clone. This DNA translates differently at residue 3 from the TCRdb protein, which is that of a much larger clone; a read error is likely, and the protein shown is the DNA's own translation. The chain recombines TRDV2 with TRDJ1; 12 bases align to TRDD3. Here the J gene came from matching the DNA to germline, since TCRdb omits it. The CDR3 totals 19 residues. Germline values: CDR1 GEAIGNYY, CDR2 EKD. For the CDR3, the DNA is TGTGCCCGTGACACTCTACGACTGGGGGATACAGGTCACACCGATAAACTCATCTTT. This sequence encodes CARDTLRLGDTGHTDKLIF.

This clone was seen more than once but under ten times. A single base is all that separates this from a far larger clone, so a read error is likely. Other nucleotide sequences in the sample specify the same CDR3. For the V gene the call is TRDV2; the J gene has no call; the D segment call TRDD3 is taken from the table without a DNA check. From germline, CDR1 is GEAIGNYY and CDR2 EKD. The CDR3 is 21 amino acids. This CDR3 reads CACDTGLLGGPLTPYTDKLIF. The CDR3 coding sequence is TGTGCCTGTGACACAGGGTTACTTGGGGGCCCCCTTACCCCATACACCGATAAGCTCATCTTT.

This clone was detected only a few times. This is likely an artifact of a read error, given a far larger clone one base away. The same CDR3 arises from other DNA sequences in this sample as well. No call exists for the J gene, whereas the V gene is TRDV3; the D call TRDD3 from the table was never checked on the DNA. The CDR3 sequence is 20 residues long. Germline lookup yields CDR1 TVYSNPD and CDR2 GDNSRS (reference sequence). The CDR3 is CAFSLSFLPVLGGYTDKLIF. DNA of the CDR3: TGTGCCTTTAGCCTCTCCTTCCTACCCGTACTGGGCGGGTACACCGATAAGCTCATCTTT.

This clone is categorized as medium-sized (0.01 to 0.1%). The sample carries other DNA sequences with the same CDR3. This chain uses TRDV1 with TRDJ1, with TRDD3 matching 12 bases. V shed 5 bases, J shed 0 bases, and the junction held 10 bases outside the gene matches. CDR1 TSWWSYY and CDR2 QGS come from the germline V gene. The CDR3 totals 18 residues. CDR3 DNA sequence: TGTGCTCTTGGGACCCCTGGGGGATACGCATTTCACACCGATAAACTCATCTTT. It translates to CALGTPGGYAFHTDKLIF.

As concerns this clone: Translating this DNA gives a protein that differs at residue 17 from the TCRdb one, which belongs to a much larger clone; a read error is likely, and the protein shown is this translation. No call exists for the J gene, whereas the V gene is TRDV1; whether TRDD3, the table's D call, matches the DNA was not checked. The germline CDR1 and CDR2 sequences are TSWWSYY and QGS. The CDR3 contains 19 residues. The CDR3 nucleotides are TGTGCTCTTGGGGAACTAGTACCTACGGGGGATAAATTAATACGTAAACGCATCTTT. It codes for CALGELVPTGDKLIRKRIF.

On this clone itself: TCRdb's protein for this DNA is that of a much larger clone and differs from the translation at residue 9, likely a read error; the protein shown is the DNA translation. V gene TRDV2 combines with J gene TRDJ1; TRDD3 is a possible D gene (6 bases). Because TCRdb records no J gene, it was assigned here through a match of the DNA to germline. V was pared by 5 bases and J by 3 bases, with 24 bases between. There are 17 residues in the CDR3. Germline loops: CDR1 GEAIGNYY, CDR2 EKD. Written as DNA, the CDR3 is TGTGCCTGTGTGGGTCTACCTACGATTGGGGGGGCCGATAAACTCATCTTT. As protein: CACVGLPTIGGADKLIF.

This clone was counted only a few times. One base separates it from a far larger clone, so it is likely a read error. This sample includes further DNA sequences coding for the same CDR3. The CDR3 loop reads CALGCRSYFKHWGIPATDKLIF. In DNA, the CDR3 is TGTGCTCTTGGATGCCGCTCCTACTTTAAACACTGGGGGATTCCGGCCACCGATAAACTCATCTTT. The rearrangement joins TRDV1 to TRDJ1; 10 bases match TRDD3. TCRdb records no J gene; here it was assigned by comparing the DNA to germline. CDR3 size: 22 residues. V lost 6 bases and J lost 1; bases outside the gene matches: 26. Per the germline V gene, CDR1 is TSWWSYY and CDR2 is QGS.

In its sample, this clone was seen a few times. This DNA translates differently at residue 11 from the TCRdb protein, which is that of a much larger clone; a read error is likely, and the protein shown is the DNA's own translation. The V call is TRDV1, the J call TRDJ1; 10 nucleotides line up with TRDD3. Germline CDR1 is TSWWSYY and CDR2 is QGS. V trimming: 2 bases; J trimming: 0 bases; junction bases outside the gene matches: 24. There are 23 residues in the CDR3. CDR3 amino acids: CALGENPSHVPGDTPVYTDKLIF. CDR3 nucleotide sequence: TGTGCTCTTGGGGAAAACCCCTCCCACGTACCGGGGGATACGCCAGTGTACACCGATAAACTCATCTTT.

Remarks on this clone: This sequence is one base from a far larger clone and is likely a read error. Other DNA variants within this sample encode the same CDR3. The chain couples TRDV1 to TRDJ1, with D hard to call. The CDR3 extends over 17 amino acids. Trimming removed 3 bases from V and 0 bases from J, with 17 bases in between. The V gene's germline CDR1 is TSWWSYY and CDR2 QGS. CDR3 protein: CALGERHPVSYTDKLIF. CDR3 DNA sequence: TGTGCTCTTGGGGAGCGGCACCCCGTCTCTTACACCGATAAACTCATCTTT.

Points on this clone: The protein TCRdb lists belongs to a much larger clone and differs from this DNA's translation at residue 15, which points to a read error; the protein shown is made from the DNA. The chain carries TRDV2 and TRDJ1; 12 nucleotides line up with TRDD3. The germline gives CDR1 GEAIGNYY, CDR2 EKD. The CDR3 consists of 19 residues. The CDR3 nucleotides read TGTGCCTGTGACACCACTCCCGTACTGGGGGATACTGCCACCGGTAAACTCATCTTT. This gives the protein CACDTTPVLGDTATGKLIF.

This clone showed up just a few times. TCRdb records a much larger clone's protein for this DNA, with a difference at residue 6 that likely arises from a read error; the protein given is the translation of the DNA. The CDR3 sequence is CACDTHREEEDIRGYTDKLIF. CDR3 nucleotides: TGTGCCTGTGACACACATCGGGAAGAAGAGGATATCCGGGGGTACACCGATAAACTCATCTTT. The chain links TRDV2 to TRDJ1, with a possible D match to TRDD3 (5 bases). The J gene, left out of TCRdb, was set here by checking the DNA against germline. Germline loops: CDR1 GEAIGNYY, CDR2 EKD. This CDR3 contains 21 residues. Trimming left V 1 base short and J 0 bases short, with 29 bases between.

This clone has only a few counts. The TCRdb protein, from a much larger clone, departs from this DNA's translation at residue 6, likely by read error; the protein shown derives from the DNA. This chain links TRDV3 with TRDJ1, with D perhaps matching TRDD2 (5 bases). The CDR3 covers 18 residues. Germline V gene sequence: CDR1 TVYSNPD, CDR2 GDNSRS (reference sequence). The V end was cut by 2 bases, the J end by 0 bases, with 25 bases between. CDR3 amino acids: CAFWASPTPSTYTDKLIF. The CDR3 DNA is TGTGCCTTTTGGGCTTCCCCTACCCCATCAACCTACACCGATAAACTCATCTTT.

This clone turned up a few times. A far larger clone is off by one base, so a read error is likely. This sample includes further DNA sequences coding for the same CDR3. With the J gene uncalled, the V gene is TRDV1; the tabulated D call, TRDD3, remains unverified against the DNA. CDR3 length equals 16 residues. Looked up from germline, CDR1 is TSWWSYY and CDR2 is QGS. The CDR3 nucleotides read TGTGCTCTTGGGGGCCGCTCCGCTTTCCACACCGATAAGCTCATCTTT. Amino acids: CALGGRSAFHTDKLIF.

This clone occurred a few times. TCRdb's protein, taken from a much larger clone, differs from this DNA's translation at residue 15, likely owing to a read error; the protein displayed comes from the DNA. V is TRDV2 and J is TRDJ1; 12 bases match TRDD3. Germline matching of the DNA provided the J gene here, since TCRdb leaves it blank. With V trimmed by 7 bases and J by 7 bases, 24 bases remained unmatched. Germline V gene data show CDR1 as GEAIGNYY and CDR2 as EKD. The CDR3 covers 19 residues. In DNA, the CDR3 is TGTGCCTGCATTACGTACTGGGGGATACCCTCCCCGTACACCAGTAAACTCATCTTT. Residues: CACITYWGIPSPYTSKLIF.

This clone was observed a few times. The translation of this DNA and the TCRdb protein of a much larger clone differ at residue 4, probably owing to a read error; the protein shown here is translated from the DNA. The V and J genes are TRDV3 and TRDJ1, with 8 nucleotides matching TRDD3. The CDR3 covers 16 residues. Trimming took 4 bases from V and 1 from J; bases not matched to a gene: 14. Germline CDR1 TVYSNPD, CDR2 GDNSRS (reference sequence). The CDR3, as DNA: TGTGCCTCCCTCCCCGTACTGGGGGCCTCCACCGATAAACTCATCTTT. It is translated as CASLPVLGASTDKLIF.

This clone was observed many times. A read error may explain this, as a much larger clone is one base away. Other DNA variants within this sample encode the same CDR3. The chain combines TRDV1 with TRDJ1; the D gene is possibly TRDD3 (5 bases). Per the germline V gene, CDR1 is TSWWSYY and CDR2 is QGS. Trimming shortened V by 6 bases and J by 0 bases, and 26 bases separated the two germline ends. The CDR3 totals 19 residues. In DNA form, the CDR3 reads TGTGCTCTTGGTCGTCCCCTTGTGGGGACCAAACCTTACACCGATAAACTCATCTTT. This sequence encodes CALGRPLVGTKPYTDKLIF.